These 18 T cell receptor beta chains came from one sample sequenced in a study of cytomegalovirus exposure and HLA in healthy donors (dated by TCRdb to 2015 to 2018). Library creation used the immunoSEQ multiplex PCR assay. The multiplex PCR relied on a mix of 60 forward primers for TCR Vbeta segments and 13 reverse primers for TCR Jbeta segments. TCRdb stores this immuneACCESS table with in-frame sequences only. Part of the clones is absent; in the studies checked, under half of the shortfall reflects unresolved V genes, and no reason is known for the rest. The sample table contains 130,000 to 150,000 clones; only one count was recorded for approximately 79% of them. The ten largest make up 0.5% to 0.85% of the sample. Specimen: PBMCs. These receptor sequences come from a male donor in good health and CMV-seronegative.

The gene calls are TRBV10-3 and TRBJ1-5; possibly TRBD1 for D (6 bases). Germline CDR1 is ENHRY and CDR2 is SYGVKD. CDR3 size: 15 residues. V was clipped by 0 bases and J by 3 bases, with 9 bases between them. The chain's CDR3 is CAISESGHDNQPQHF. The CDR3 bases are TGTGCCATCAGTGAGTCGGGACACGACAATCAGCCCCAGCATTTT.

The chain joins TRBV7-2 to TRBJ2-1, with D perhaps TRBD2 (7 bases). The V gene's germline CDR1 is SGHTA and CDR2 FQGNSA. The CDR3 consists of 15 residues. The V end lost 5 bases, the J end lost 7 bases, and 18 bases lay between the germline ends. Written as DNA, the CDR3 is TGTGCCAGCAGCCGAGGCGGGGGCCTCGTTAATGAGCAGTTCTTC. Its translation is CASSRGGGLVNEQFF.

CDR3 protein: CASSPGHLGGYEQYF. The DNA of the CDR3 is TGTGCCAGCAGCCCGGGACACCTAGGAGGATACGAGCAGTACTTC. This chain connects TRBV7-3 to TRBJ2-7; TRBD1 is a possible D gene (6 bases). Germline V lookup: CDR1 SGHTA, CDR2 FQGTGA. Trimming removed 5 bases at V and 4 bases at J, with 18 bases between. The CDR3 totals 15 residues. Combining the CDR3 with reference TRBV7-3 and TRBJ2-7 gives the whole variable domain GAGVSQTPSNKVTEKGKYVELRCDPISGHTALYWYRQSLGQGPEFLIYFQGTGAADDSGLPNDRFFAVRPEGSVSTLKIQRTERGDSAVYLCASSPGHLGGYEQYFGPGTRLTVT.

This chain links TRBV4-2 with TRBJ1-1; D perhaps matches TRBD1 (6 bases). The V end lost 1 base, the J end lost 4 bases, and 13 bases lay between the germline ends. The CDR3 is made up of 15 amino acids. The germline V gene encodes CDR1 LGHNA and CDR2 YNFKEQ. The CDR3, as DNA: TGTGCCAGCAGCCAAGGGGAAGGGGGGGTCACTGAAGCTTTCTTT. This sequence encodes CASSQGEGGVTEAFF.

The rearrangement uses TRBV7-2 and TRBJ1-1; D not resolved. Trimming took off 1 base at V and 0 bases at J, with 6 bases between the two ends. The CDR3 covers 14 residues. Germline V gene data show CDR1 as SGHTA and CDR2 as FQGNSA. The CDR3 DNA follows: TGTGCCAGCAGCTTAGATAGAATGAACACTGAAGCTTTCTTT. Residues: CASSLDRMNTEAFF.

The chain uses TRBV5-1 and TRBJ2-7; 7 bases fit TRBD2. Germline V CDR1 and CDR2: SGHRS, YFSETQ. CDR3 length equals 13 residues. V shed 3 bases and J 5 bases; nucleotides not matched to a gene: 5. CDR3 region: CASSWGGVNEQYF. The CDR3 nucleotides are TGCGCCAGCAGCTGGGGGGGGGTGAACGAGCAGTACTTC.

The chain couples TRBV4-2 to TRBJ1-2, with D perhaps matching TRBD1 (5 bases). Germline V gene sequence: CDR1 LGHNA, CDR2 YNFKEQ. This CDR3 contains 16 residues. V was clipped by 1 base and J by 0 bases, with 12 bases between them. The CDR3 reads CASSQVRGGTNYGYTF. The CDR3 DNA follows: TGTGCCAGCAGCCAAGTCCGGGGGGGAACTAACTATGGCTACACCTTC.

The chain links TRBV30 to TRBJ1-5, with no clear D. The CDR3 spans 13 residues. Per germline, CDR1 GTSNPN and CDR2 SVGIG (reference sequence). V lost 3 bases, J lost 1 base, and 7 bases lay in between. The CDR3 loop reads CAWRRGSNQPQHF. The CDR3 nucleotides are TGTGCCTGGAGGCGGGGAAGCAATCAGCCCCAGCATTTT.

The chain links TRBV2 to TRBJ2-1; tentative D call: TRBD2 (5 bases). Germline V gives CDR1 SNHLY, CDR2 FYNNEI. V lost 8 bases and J lost 0, with 8 bases in between. The CDR3 is made up of 13 amino acids. CDR3: CASGLDSYNEQFF. The CDR3 coding sequence is TGTGCCAGCGGACTGGACTCCTACAATGAGCAGTTCTTC.

The gene calls are TRBV6-6 and TRBJ2-1, with TRBD1 matching 9 bases. V was clipped by 5 bases and J by 10 bases; unmatched bases: 9. Per the germline V gene, CDR1 is MNHNY and CDR2 is SVGAGI (reference sequence). This CDR3 spans 14 amino acids. CDR3 residues: CASSLRDRVPEQFF. In nucleotides, the CDR3 is TGTGCCAGCAGTCTCCGGGACAGGGTGCCCGAGCAGTTCTTC.

The chain has TRBV18 and TRBJ1-1, with D possibly being TRBD1 (6 bases). V was shortened by 3 bases and J by 4 bases, with 9 bases between the two germline ends. This CDR3 is built from 13 residues. CDR1 and CDR2 (germline): KGHSH, LQKENI. The CDR3 nucleotides are TGTGCCAGCTCACCCGACAGGAGCACTGAAGCTTTCTTT. Protein product: CASSPDRSTEAFF. Complete variable domain (other parts from reference TRBV18 and TRBJ1-1): NAGVMQNPRHLVRRRGQEARLRCSPMKGHSHVYWYRQLPEEGLKFMVYLQKENIIDESGMPKERFSAEFPKEGPSILRIQQVVRGDSAAYFCASSPDRSTEAFFGQGTRLTVV.

The chain uses TRBV7-9 and TRBJ2-1; D might be TRBD2 (6 bases). This CDR3 contains 14 residues. Germline values: CDR1 SEHNR, CDR2 FQNEAQ (reference sequence). V was cut by 5 bases and J by 4 bases, with 12 bases left in between. The CDR3 sequence is CASSRDSLYNEQFF. CDR3 in DNA: TGTGCCAGCAGCCGGGACTCCCTATACAATGAGCAGTTCTTC.

The chain has TRBV10-3 and TRBJ2-5; 10 nucleotides agree with TRBD1. Looked up from germline, CDR1 is ENHRY and CDR2 is SYGVKD. CDR3 length equals 16 residues. J lost 3 bases, V lost 6 bases, and 10 bases had no gene match. The CDR3 sequence: CAISVTPGQGKETQYF. DNA of the CDR3: TGTGCCATCAGCGTCACCCCGGGACAGGGGAAAGAGACCCAGTACTTC.

Points on this clone: Germline is not matched at one junction end, which may reflect a read error. This chain uses TRBV7-9 with TRBJ2-7; 8 bases map to TRBD1. This CDR3 has 15 residues. The germline CDR1 and CDR2 sequences are SEHNR and FQNEAQ (reference sequence). CDR3 sequence (DNA): TGTTCCAGCAGCGGACAGGGACTTTGGCCCTACGAGCAGTACTTC. Translation gives CSSSGQGLWPYEQYF.

The rearrangement uses TRBV19 and TRBJ1-2; TRBD1 matches at 8 bases. This CDR3 has 13 residues. Germline CDR1 reads LNHDA; CDR2 reads SQIVND (reference sequence). V lost 4 bases, J lost 7 bases, and 5 bases stayed unmatched. CDR3 protein: CASSTPGQGGYTF. Here the CDR3 DNA reads TGTGCCAGTAGTACGCCTGGACAGGGTGGCTACACCTTC.

The V call is TRBV19, the J call TRBJ2-3; the D gene is possibly TRBD2 (5 bases). CDR3 size: 15 residues. Germline lookup yields CDR1 LNHDA and CDR2 SQIVND (reference sequence). Trimming left V 3 bases short and J 0 bases short, with 10 bases between. DNA for the CDR3: TGTGCCAGTAGTATGGCGGGTTCTAGCACAGATACGCAGTATTTT. Encoded protein: CASSMAGSSTDTQYF.

This sequence joins TRBV5-4 and TRBJ1-1; 7 nucleotides align to TRBD1. Germline V gene sequence: CDR1 SGHNT, CDR2 YYREEE (reference sequence). The V and J ends lost 3 bases and 0 bases, in that order; junction bases with no gene match: 2. The CDR3 covers 14 residues. Written as DNA, the CDR3 is TGTGCCAGCAGCTGGGGACAGATGAACACTGAAGCTTTCTTT. Protein: CASSWGQMNTEAFF.

This clone was counted between two and nine times. This sequence joins TRBV7-9 and TRBJ1-2; D is perhaps TRBD1 (6 bases). The V and J ends lost 5 bases and 4 bases respectively, with 8 bases between them. CDR1 and CDR2 from the germline V gene are SEHNR and FQNEAQ (reference sequence). The CDR3 runs 12 residues. CDR3 DNA sequence: TGTGCCAGCAGCGAACAGGGCTATGGCTACACCTTC. Translated, it gives CASSEQGYGYTF.